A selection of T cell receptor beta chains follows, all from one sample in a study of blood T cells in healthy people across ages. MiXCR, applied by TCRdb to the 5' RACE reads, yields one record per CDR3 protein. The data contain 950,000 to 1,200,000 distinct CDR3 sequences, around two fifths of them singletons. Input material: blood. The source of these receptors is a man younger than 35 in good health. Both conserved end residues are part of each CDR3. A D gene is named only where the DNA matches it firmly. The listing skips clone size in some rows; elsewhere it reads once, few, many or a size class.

CASSLSTGINTEAFF	TGTGCCAGCAGTTTAAGCACAGGGATTAACACTGAAGCTTTCTTT	TRBV27	TRBJ1-1	-	-
CAISTGRANQPQHF	TGTGCCATCAGCACGGGCAGGGCCAATCAGCCCCAGCATTTT	TRBV10-3	TRBJ1-5	-	-
CASSQDGTGMNYGYTF	TGCGCCAGCAGCCAAGATGGGACAGGGATGAACTATGGCTACACCTTC	TRBV4-3	TRBJ1-2	TRBD1	-
CSAIKRQQETQYF	TGCAGTGCTATAAAGCGGCAACAAGAGACCCAGTACTTC	TRBV20-1	TRBJ2-5	-	-
CASSQGGQDGYTF	TGCGCCAGCAGCCAAGGGGGACAGGATGGCTACACCTTC	TRBV4-1	TRBJ1-2	TRBD1	many
CSPMGVQGAGNEQFF	TGCAGCCCTATGGGAGTACAGGGGGCTGGGAATGAGCAGTTCTTC	TRBV29-1	TRBJ2-1	TRBD1	-
CASSVEVGTSSYNEQYF	TGTGCCAGCAGCGTAGAAGTCGGGACTAGCTCCTACAATGAGCAGTACTTC	TRBV9	TRBJ2-4	TRBD2	-
CSLIAGDGTQYF	TGCAGTTTAATAGCGGGGGATGGTACGCAGTATTTT	TRBV20-1	TRBJ2-3	TRBD2	few
CASSLGAGGRVGEQETQYF	TGTGCCAGCAGCTTAGGAGCCGGCGGCAGGGTAGGGGAACAAGAGACCCAGTACTTC	TRBV7-9	TRBJ2-5	-	few
CASSQTGIINNEQFF	TGTGCCAGCAGCCAAACGGGGATCATAAACAATGAGCAGTTCTTC	TRBV4-2	TRBJ2-1	-	many
CASSPSALAVTEAFF	TGTGCCAGCAGTCCATCCGCTCTGGCGGTAACTGAAGCTTTCTTT	TRBV27	TRBJ1-1	-	-
CASSQGGITDTQYF	TGTGCCAGCAGCCAAGGGGGAATCACAGATACGCAGTATTTT	TRBV4-2	TRBJ2-3	-	-
CASSPNGQGAFYEQYF	TGTGCCAGCAGTCCGAATGGACAGGGGGCATTCTACGAGCAGTACTTC	TRBV3-1	TRBJ2-7	TRBD1	once
CASSRIAGAYNEQFF	TGTGCCAGCAGCCGTATAGCGGGGGCTTACAATGAGCAGTTCTTC	TRBV27	TRBJ2-1	TRBD2	-
CASNIGGYNEQFF	TGTGCCAGCAACATCGGGGGTTACAATGAGCAGTTCTTC	TRBV5-6	TRBJ2-1	-	few
CAIRPDRGQETQYF	TGTGCCATCAGACCAGACAGGGGACAAGAGACCCAGTACTTC	TRBV10-3	TRBJ2-5	TRBD1	-
CASSPIQGRGTEAFF	TGTGCCAGCAGCCCTATACAGGGGCGGGGGACTGAAGCTTTCTTT	TRBV7-9	TRBJ1-1	TRBD1	-
CASSPPRRPNEQYF	TGTGCCAGCAGCCCCCCTCGTCGGCCAAATGAGCAGTACTTC	TRBV13	TRBJ2-5	-	-
CASSSTSGAQETQYF	TGTGCCAGCAGTTCAACCTCAGGCGCTCAAGAGACCCAGTACTTC	TRBV28	TRBJ2-5	-	many
CSARAGAREKLFF	TGCAGTGCTAGAGCCGGGGCGCGTGAAAAACTGTTTTTT	TRBV20-1	TRBJ1-4	-	few
CSVDSGLKGYTF	TGCAGCGTTGATTCCGGGCTTAAAGGCTACACCTTC	TRBV29-1	TRBJ1-2	-	-
CASSLDVYNEQYF	TGTGCCAGCAGCTTAGATGTCTACAATGAGCAGTACTTC	TRBV7-2	TRBJ2-5	-	-
CASSLGTGTSLADTQYF	TGCGCCAGCAGCTTGGGAACAGGAACGTCGTTAGCAGATACGCAGTATTTT	TRBV5-1	TRBJ2-3	-	-
CASSLSTGHGEKLFF	TGTGCCAGCAGTTTATCGACAGGGCACGGCGAAAAACTGTTTTTT	TRBV28	TRBJ1-4	TRBD1	-
CASSVARSDTQYF	TGTGCCAGCAGCGTAGCAAGGTCAGATACGCAGTATTTT	TRBV9	TRBJ2-3	-	few
CASTPGRGRAGYTF	TGTGCCAGCACCCCGGGGAGGGGGCGCGCTGGCTACACCTTC	TRBV21-1	TRBJ1-2	-	few
CASSRRFLSSSPLHF	TGTGCCAGCAGCCGTAGGTTTTTGTCTTCTTCACCCCTCCACTTT	TRBV5-8	TRBJ1-6	-	-
CASSLGGSAAKNIQYF	TGTGCCAGCAGTTTAGGAGGGAGTGCGGCCAAAAACATTCAGTACTTC	TRBV12-3/TRBV12-4	TRBJ2-4	-	few
CASSLTSGGSTDTQYF	TGTGCCAGCAGTCTTACTAGCGGGGGAAGCACAGATACGCAGTATTTT	TRBV12-3/TRBV12-4	TRBJ2-3	TRBD2	many
CASSWDRGSLQFF	TGTGCCAGCAGTTGGGACAGGGGCTCCCTTCAGTTCTTC	TRBV6-2/TRBV6-3	TRBJ2-1	TRBD1	-
CASSLDSDRGESYTF	TGTGCCAGCAGCTTAGACTCGGACAGGGGGGAAAGCTACACCTTC	TRBV11-2	TRBJ1-2	TRBD1	few
CAISESPGNNNYGYTF	TGTGCCATCAGTGAGTCGCCAGGGAACAATAACTATGGCTACACCTTC	TRBV10-3	TRBJ1-2	-	few
CSARSPDGSNQPQHF	TGCAGTGCTAGATCCCCGGACGGGAGCAATCAGCCCCAGCATTTT	TRBV20-1	TRBJ1-5	-	-
CASSLRASTLYNEQFF	TGTGCCAGCAGCTTACGGGCCTCCACTCTATACAATGAGCAGTTCTTC	TRBV7-2	TRBJ2-1	-	-
CASSQDFTPMDSPLHF	TGCGCCAGCAGCCAAGATTTTACCCCAATGGATTCACCCCTCCACTTT	TRBV4-1	TRBJ1-6	-	-
CASSLGATGHNEQFF	TGTGCCAGCAGCTTAGGTGCGACAGGGCACAATGAGCAGTTCTTC	TRBV7-2	TRBJ2-1	TRBD1	few
CASSLNLFYGYTF	TGTGCCAGCAGCTTAAATTTATTCTATGGCTACACCTTC	TRBV7-2	TRBJ1-2	-	-
CASRRGVTRDNEQFF	TGTGCCAGCAGGCGAGGGGTGACCCGTGACAATGAGCAGTTCTTC	TRBV12-3/TRBV12-4	TRBJ2-1	-	-
CASSLWTGSNEQYF	TGTGCCAGCAGTTTATGGACAGGGTCAAACGAGCAGTACTTC	TRBV28	TRBJ2-7	TRBD1	-